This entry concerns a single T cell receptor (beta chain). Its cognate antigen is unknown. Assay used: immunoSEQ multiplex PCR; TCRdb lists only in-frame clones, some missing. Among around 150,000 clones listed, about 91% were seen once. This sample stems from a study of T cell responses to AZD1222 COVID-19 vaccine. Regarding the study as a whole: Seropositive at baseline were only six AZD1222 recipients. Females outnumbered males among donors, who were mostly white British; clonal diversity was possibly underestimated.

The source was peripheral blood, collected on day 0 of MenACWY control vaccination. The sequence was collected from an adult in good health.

The CDR3 region is CASSVTGSGNTIYF. The CDR3 DNA is TGTGCCAGCTCCGTCACAGGGTCTGGAAACACCATATATTTT. The J gene is TRBJ1-3, the V gene TRBV7-9, with a tentative D call TRBD1 (6 bases). Trimming pared 8 bases from V and 1 base from J, leaving 12 bases between. Germline V gene sequence: CDR1 SEHNR, CDR2 FQNEAQ (reference sequence). The CDR3 loop spans 14 amino acids. Combining the CDR3 with reference TRBV7-9 and TRBJ1-3 gives the whole variable domain DTGVSQNPRHKITKRGQNVTFRCDPISEHNRLYWYRQTLGQGPEFLTYFQNEAQLEKSRLLSDRFSAERPKGSFSTLEIQRTEQGDSAMYLCASSVTGSGNTIYFGEGSWLTVV.